These 11 T cell receptor beta chains originate from one sample sequenced in a study of CD8+ T cells in alopecia areata. TCR sequencing used cDNA made by reverse transcription of extracted RNA. Sequenced by immunoSEQ multiplex PCR; TCRdb stores in-frame clones only, minus some. This sample has 120,000 or so clones, with over 55% found just once. Stated treatment: oral pan-JAK inhibitor, 5-10 mg twice daily. Sequenced material: CD4+ T cells sorted from blood, taken at week 4, from a patient treated with tofacitinib. These receptors came from a human donor with alopecia areata.

The count of this clone is one. The chain employs TRBV6-5 and TRBJ1-5; 8 nucleotides line up with TRBD1. The CDR3 spans 15 residues. Germline loops: CDR1 MNHEY, CDR2 SVGAGI. The trim removed 6 bases at V and 7 bases at J, leaving 11 bases unmatched. This CDR3 is CASSRTGWGEQPQHF. The CDR3 coding sequence is TGTGCCAGCAGCAGGACAGGGTGGGGTGAACAGCCCCAGCATTTT.

The J gene is TRBJ2-7, the V gene TRBV7-3; D call uncertain. Trimming took 2 bases from V and 7 from J, leaving 15 bases between them. This CDR3 contains 14 residues. The germline CDR1 and CDR2 sequences are SGHTA and FQGTGA. In DNA form, the CDR3 reads TGTGCCAGCAGCTTAGAGGCCCCCCTGGGAGAGCAGTACTTC. Its protein is CASSLEAPLGEQYF.

The V and J genes are TRBV4-3 and TRBJ2-2, with 8 bases aligning to TRBD1. The CDR3 is made up of 16 amino acids. CDR1 is LGHNA and CDR2 is YSLEER in the germline V gene. V was clipped by 4 bases and J by 1 base; unmatched bases: 5. CDR3 region: CASSPAGQGNTGELFF. The CDR3 DNA sequence: TGCGCCAGCAGCCCAGCAGGACAGGGGAACACCGGGGAGCTGTTTTTT.

The CDR3 loop reads CASSSGTITDTQYF. The DNA for the CDR3 is TGTGCCAGCAGTTCAGGGACTATCACAGATACGCAGTATTTT. The J gene is TRBJ2-3, the V gene TRBV6-8, with 7 nucleotides matching TRBD2. J gave up 2 bases and V 4 bases, and 3 bases lay outside the gene matches. This CDR3 has 14 amino acids. Germline V gene lookup returns CDR1 MNHGY and CDR2 SAAAGT.

V usage is TRBV5-5 and J usage is TRBJ2-3; TRBD2 agrees at 8 bases. CDR3 size: 16 residues. Germline CDR1 SGHKS, CDR2 YYEKEE (reference sequence). V was clipped by 0 bases and J by 2 bases; unmatched bases: 5. CDR3: CASSLVRGENTDTQYF. The CDR3 DNA reads as TGTGCCAGCAGCTTGGTGCGGGGGGAGAACACAGATACGCAGTATTTT.

Comment on this clone: The sample carries other DNA sequences with the same CDR3. The chain links TRBV29-1 to TRBJ2-2, with D hard to call. The germline V gene has CDR1 SQVTM and CDR2 ANQGSEA. This CDR3 has 12 residues. V was cut by 4 bases and J by 2 bases, with 5 bases left in between. CDR3 in amino acids: CSVVGNTGELFF. DNA for the CDR3: TGCAGCGTTGTGGGTAACACCGGGGAGCTGTTTTTT.

In its sample, this clone was seen a few times. The chain links TRBV5-1 to TRBJ2-6; D not certain. Trimming took off 0 bases at V and 0 bases at J, with 4 bases between the two ends. CDR3 length: 15 residues. CDR1 SGHRS and CDR2 YFSETQ come from the germline V gene. This CDR3 is CASSLAISGANVLTF. Written as DNA, the CDR3 is TGCGCCAGCAGCTTGGCGATCTCTGGGGCCAACGTCCTGACTTTC.

This clone was seen more than once but under ten times. The chain recombines TRBV29-1 with TRBJ2-7, with TRBD2 as a possible D gene (5 bases). Between the trimmed V and J ends, which lost 4 bases and 5 bases, there was a span of 24 bases. This CDR3 spans 16 amino acids. Per the germline V gene, CDR1 is SQVTM and CDR2 is ANQGSEA. CDR3 nucleotide sequence: TGCAGCGTTGTGAAGGGAGTCGATACCGGACCCAACGAGCAGTACTTC. Translating it yields CSVVKGVDTGPNEQYF.

This clone was counted between two and nine times. In DNA form, the CDR3 reads TGTGCCAGCAGTTTGAGCCAAGGGGGAACTGGGGCCAACGTCCTGACTTTC. This sequence encodes CASSLSQGGTGANVLTF. This chain links TRBV27 with TRBJ2-6, with D tentatively TRBD1 (6 bases). Germline CDR1 MNHEY, CDR2 SMNVEV (reference sequence). The V end was cut by 3 bases, the J end by 2 bases, with 14 bases between. This CDR3 is 17 amino acids long.

The chain uses TRBV6-5 and TRBJ2-4; tentatively, D is TRBD1 or TRBD2 (5 bases each). Trimming took off 3 bases at V and 4 bases at J, with 10 bases between the two ends. Germline loops: CDR1 MNHEY, CDR2 SVGAGI. The CDR3 spans 14 residues. CDR3 loop: CASSYRDGKNIQYF. Here the CDR3 DNA reads TGTGCCAGCAGTTATCGGGACGGAAAAAACATTCAGTACTTC.

The V and J genes are TRBV25-1 and TRBJ1-2, with D possibly being TRBD1 (5 bases). V gave up 6 bases and J gave up 8 bases, with 16 bases separating them. The CDR3 totals 13 residues. CDR1 is MGHDK, CDR2 SYGVNS, per germline. The DNA of the CDR3 is TGTGCCAGCAGCGAGGACACCCGGCTGGGCTACACCTTC. Translating it yields CASSEDTRLGYTF.